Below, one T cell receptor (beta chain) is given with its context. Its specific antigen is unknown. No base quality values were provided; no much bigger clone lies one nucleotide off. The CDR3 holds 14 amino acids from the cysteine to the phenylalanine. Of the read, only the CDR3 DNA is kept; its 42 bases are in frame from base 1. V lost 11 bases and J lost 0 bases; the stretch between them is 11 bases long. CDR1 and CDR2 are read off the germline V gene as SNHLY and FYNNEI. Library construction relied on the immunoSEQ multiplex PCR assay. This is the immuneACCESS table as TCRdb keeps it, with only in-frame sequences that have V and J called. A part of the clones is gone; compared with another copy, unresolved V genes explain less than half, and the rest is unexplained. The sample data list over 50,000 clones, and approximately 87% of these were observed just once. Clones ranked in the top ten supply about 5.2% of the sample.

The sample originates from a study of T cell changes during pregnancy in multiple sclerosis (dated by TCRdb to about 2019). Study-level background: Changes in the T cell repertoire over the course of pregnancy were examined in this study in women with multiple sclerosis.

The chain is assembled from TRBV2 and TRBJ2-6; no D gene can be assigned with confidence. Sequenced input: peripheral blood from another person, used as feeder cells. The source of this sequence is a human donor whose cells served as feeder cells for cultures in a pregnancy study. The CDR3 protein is CAGALDSGANVLTF. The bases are TGTGCCGGTGCGTTGGACTCTGGGGCCAACGTCCTGACTTTC.